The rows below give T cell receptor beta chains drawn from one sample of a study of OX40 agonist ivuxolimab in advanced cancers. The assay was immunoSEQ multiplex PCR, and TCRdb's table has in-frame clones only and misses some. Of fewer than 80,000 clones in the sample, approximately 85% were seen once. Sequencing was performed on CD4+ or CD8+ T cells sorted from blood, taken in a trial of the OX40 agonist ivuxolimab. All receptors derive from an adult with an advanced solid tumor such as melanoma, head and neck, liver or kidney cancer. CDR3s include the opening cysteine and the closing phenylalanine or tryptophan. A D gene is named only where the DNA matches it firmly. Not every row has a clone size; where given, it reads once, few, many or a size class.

CASMRQGIAITEAFF | TGTGCCAGCATGAGGCAGGGGATTGCAATAACTGAAGCTTTCTTT | TRBJ1-1 | TRBV2 | . | .
CASSGSPDSNQPQHF | TGTGCCAGCAGTGGCAGCCCCGACAGCAATCAGCCCCAGCATTTT | TRBJ1-5 | TRBV2 | . | .
CASSLLGSGGRAFF | TGTGCCAGCAGTTTATTGGGTTCAGGGGGCAGAGCTTTCTTT | TRBJ1-1 | TRBV28 | TRBD1 | .
CASSRTGASNQPQHF | TGTGCCAGCAGCAGGACAGGAGCTAGCAATCAGCCCCAGCATTTT | TRBJ1-5 | TRBV7-2 | TRBD1 | .
CASSSSTGTGRLNYGYTF | TGTGCCAGCAGTTCCTCGACCGGGACAGGGAGACTTAACTATGGCTACACCTTC | TRBJ1-2 | TRBV13 | TRBD1 | .
CASSPQLTAPRYGYTF | TGTGCCAGCAGCCCTCAATTGACAGCCCCTAGGTATGGCTACACCTTC | TRBJ1-2 | TRBV7-2 | . | .
CASRWTENTGELFF | TGTGCCAGCAGGTGGACAGAGAACACCGGGGAGCTGTTTTTT | TRBJ2-2 | TRBV2 | . | .
CASSLGGNGYTF | TGTGCCAGCAGCTTAGGGGGTAATGGCTACACCTTC | TRBJ1-2 | TRBV7-2 | . | .
CASSPSYEQYF | TGTGCCAGCAGCCCATCCTACGAGCAGTACTTC | TRBJ2-7 | TRBV7-2 | . | .
CASNRGASGEQYF | TGTGCCAGCAATCGGGGGGCCTCCGGCGAGCAGTACTTC | TRBJ2-7 | TRBV2 | . | .
CASSLGRNYGYTF | TGTGCCAGCAGCCTTGGTCGTAACTATGGCTACACCTTC | TRBJ1-2 | TRBV11-3 | . | .
CASDDSGGAGDTGELFF | TGTGCCAGCGATGACTCAGGGGGCGCTGGGGACACCGGGGAGCTGTTTTTT | TRBJ2-2 | TRBV9 | TRBD1 | .
CASSLHQETQYF | TGTGCCAGCAGCTTACACCAAGAGACCCAGTACTTC | TRBJ2-5 | TRBV7-8 | . | .
CASSRQGTSQETQYF | TGTGCCAGCAGTCGACAGGGGACGTCTCAAGAGACCCAGTACTTC | TRBJ2-5 | TRBV2 | TRBD1 | .
CASSWSVDLYEQYF | TGCGCCAGCAGCTGGTCCGTGGACCTCTACGAGCAGTACTTC | TRBJ2-7 | TRBV5-1 | . | .
CASSEFKVSDTDTQYF | TGTGCCAGCAGTGAGTTCAAGGTCAGCGACACAGATACGCAGTATTTT | TRBJ2-3 | TRBV2 | . | .
CAWSVPATGGRGYGYTF | TGTGCCTGGAGTGTCCCCGCGACAGGGGGAAGGGGCTATGGCTACACCTTC | TRBJ1-2 | TRBV30 | TRBD1 | .
CASSFRRGGLGTDTQYF | TGTGCCAGCAGCTTCAGGCGGGGGGGGTTGGGCACAGATACGCAGTATTTT | TRBJ2-3 | TRBV5-4 | TRBD2 | .
CASSLSPLAGTNTGELFF | TGTGCCAGCAGTTTATCCCCCCTGGCAGGGACGAACACCGGGGAGCTGTTTTTT | TRBJ2-2 | TRBV27 | . | .
CASSQAGVVYEQYF | TGTGCCAGCTCACAAGCGGGGGTCGTCTACGAGCAGTACTTC | TRBJ2-7 | TRBV18 | TRBD2 | .
CASSLGGRADSPLHF | TGTGCCAGCAGCTTAGGGGGACGGGCCGATTCACCCCTCCACTTT | TRBJ1-6 | TRBV7-2 | . | .
CASSLGPGGDTQYF | TGTGCCAGCAGCTTGGGACCCGGGGGCGATACGCAGTATTTT | TRBJ2-3 | TRBV5-4 | . | few
CASSPKGPGGNYGYTF | TGTGCCAGCAGCCCCAAAGGGCCAGGGGGCAACTATGGCTACACCTTC | TRBJ1-2 | TRBV5-6 | TRBD1 | few
CAWSVQNLAKNIQYF | TGTGCCTGGAGTGTACAAAACTTAGCCAAAAACATTCAGTACTTC | TRBJ2-4 | TRBV30 | . | .
CASSRGAAGIGGTDTQYF | TGCGCCAGCAGCCGAGGCGCCGCAGGGATAGGGGGCACAGATACGCAGTATTTT | TRBJ2-3 | TRBV4-3 | . | .
CASSLGSSGNTIYF | TGTGCCAGCAGCTTGGGTAGCTCTGGAAACACCATATATTTT | TRBJ1-3 | TRBV5-4 | . | medium-sized
CASSEAGGTDTQYF | TGTGCCAGCAGTGAAGCGGGGGGGACAGATACGCAGTATTTT | TRBJ2-3 | TRBV25-1 | TRBD2 | .
CASSENPGTEAFF | TGTGCCAGCAGCGAGAACCCGGGGACTGAAGCTTTCTTT | TRBJ1-1 | TRBV7-2 | . | .
CSVAASGSYNEQFF | TGCAGCGTCGCAGCTAGCGGCTCGTACAATGAGCAGTTCTTC | TRBJ2-1 | TRBV29-1 | TRBD2 | once